This T cell receptor beta chain is from a study of cytomegalovirus exposure and HLA in healthy donors (dated by TCRdb to 2016 to 2017). In the study overall: According to an earlier analysis of 550 to 750 of the donors, roughly 180 million T cells yielded roughly 100 million unique TCR beta sequences and 276 Gb of sequence data. Of the 300 to 400 genotyped donors, over 70% fell in the genetic ancestry cluster associated with self-reported Caucasian donors. The study profiled the T cell repertoires of under 850 subjects by immunosequencing and related them to cytomegalovirus serostatus. About five DR-DQ haplotypes were handled as single units for association and clustering, since linkage in the cohort was strong. To predict cytomegalovirus infection status, the study brought together high-throughput TCR immunosequencing, statistical association of individual TCRs with disease status, and machine learning. To decide whether each TCR beta V gene segment behaved as functional or pseudogenic, an earlier analysis of some 600 of the donors relied on high-throughput TCR beta sequencing. Genome-wide SNP genotypes for about 60% of the roughly 700 donors were used in a later genetic analysis, which treated that subset as a discovery cohort. Typing coverage varied by locus: 629-630 donors for A, B, C, DRB1 and DQB1; 522 for DQA1; 606 for DPA1; around 450 for DPB1. Donor age, sex, ethnicity and CMV serostatus were compiled alongside the repertoire data. An early release covering just under 650 HLA-typed donors comprised about 300 gigabases of sequencing data and roughly 86 million unique TCR sequences. All discovery cohort repertoires had been generated using a single sequencing platform. Rather than using new phenotypic data, the later analysis identified candidate immune exposures from TCR beta sequences and from how often those sequences occurred across donors. The aim of the study was to test whether cataloging public T cell receptors could identify signatures of past pathogen exposure. On average, roughly 200,000 unique TCR beta nucleotide sequences were sequenced per donor among more than 350 genotyped donors of the cohort, with roughly 18% of those sequences being non-productive. HLA typing covered class I and class II loci at four-digit resolution. In addition to the first cohort of 650 to 800 subjects, a separate validation cohort of about 120 different subjects was used. A later analysis re-examined previously published TCR beta repertoires from around 670 donors and added high-resolution HLA genotyping to investigate patterns of TCR occurrence. Findings and caveats that apply to the study as a whole: Some 15 rarely observed V segments, including chromosome 9 orphons, were excluded from the earlier analysis of just under 600 of the donors because counts were too low. The classifier was reported to diagnose cytomegalovirus status with high specificity and sensitivity in both the original and validation cohorts. In an earlier analysis of about 600 of the donors, most TCR beta V segments appeared in productive rearrangements about 90% or about 30% of the time, broadly matching IMGT annotations. A later genetic analysis associated a missense DCLRE1C variant with V-gene and J-gene trimming of TCR beta chains, and an independent cohort replicated the association. CMV serostatus was the only immune exposure information available for the cohort. A cluster of highly shared sequence variants was judged likely to be a technical artifact of the sequencing pipeline. Compared with equally common non-associated chains, HLA-associated TCR beta chains in a later analysis were more clonally expanded and had lower generation probabilities. A later analysis reported that several top co-occurrence clusters appeared linked to parvovirus B19, influenza, CMV and Epstein-Barr virus. Linkage disequilibrium might explain the correlated functional status among segregating V segments, but an unknown experimental factor could not be excluded. In vitro tests confirmed that a few of the cytomegalovirus-associated TCR beta chains recognize cytomegalovirus antigens. The study listed over 150 TCR beta chains as associated with cytomegalovirus. In a later analysis, most CMV-associated TCR beta chains were found to appear HLA-restricted, with HLA associations seemingly driven largely by CMV exposure. Because the 87-base-pair reads could not distinguish some IMGT-functional V segments, including TRBV6-2 and TRBV6-3, those segments were excluded. The authors suggested that the approach could potentially be extended to other disease states and immunological phenotypes. In a later genetic analysis, fewer N-insertions in productive TCRs were reported among donors in an Asian-associated ancestry cluster than the roughly 710-donor mean. Across donors, most TCR sequences were observed very rarely, whereas some public TCRs were present in many individuals. In a later analysis, TCR association rates were found to vary across HLA loci, with the most associated TCRs seen for DRB1 alleles and the fewest for HLA-C alleles. When HLA alleles, especially DR and DQ, strongly co-occurred, TCR associations were difficult to assign to individual alleles. A further reported finding was that TCR beta sequences accurately predicted the HLA-A and HLA-B alleles for most subjects in the first cohort. At a false discovery rate of 0.05, a later analysis linked some 17,000 TCR beta sequences to specific HLA alleles. In this cohort, only TCR beta chains were sequenced, and detectable features were limited by the absence of alpha or paired-chain data. Because some donors lacked HLA typing at each locus, the association tests relied only on the typed subset. The presence/absence analyses assumed that sequencing depth was roughly uniform across donors, and that assumption may not be true.

This clone came up a few times. Its antigen is currently not known. Per-base quality was not reported, and no clone a single base away is much larger than it. The cohort comprised some 730 healthy bone marrow donors. All cohort members were sampled while nominally healthy, although unrecorded immune exposures were likely present. The donor tested CMV seropositive, placing the donor among the 250 to 300 seropositive members of the cohort. A peripheral blood sample was collected from each donor, and TCR beta sequencing was performed on peripheral blood mononuclear cells. The Qiagen DNeasy Blood Extraction Kit was used to extract genomic DNA from the blood cell samples. Receptor libraries were prepared by the immunoSEQ multiplex PCR assay. A mixture of 60 forward primers for TCR Vbeta segments and 13 reverse primers for TCR Jbeta segments was used in the multiplex PCR. Amplification of the CDR3 region of rearranged TCR beta genes was performed with a multiplex PCR assay on genomic DNA. On the Illumina HiSeq System, the amplified TCR beta libraries were sequenced as 87-base-pair reads. As for the original processing: In a later analysis, some 80 million unique TCR beta chains were counted across the approximately 670 repertoires, and roughly 11 million of these chains were shared by at least two donors. Raw reads were error-corrected and collapsed into unique sequences with a nearest-neighbor algorithm that merged closely related sequences to remove PCR and sequencing errors. To assign V, D and J gene segments, CDR3 sequences were aligned to IMGT reference sequences. For a sequence to be retained, at least a six-nucleotide match to both a V gene segment and a J gene segment was required. Rearrangements were called productive when the CDR3 lacked stop codons and stayed in frame with V and J; all others were non-productive. CDR3 was defined by IMGT convention, running from the second conserved V-encoded cysteine to the conserved J-encoded phenylalanine. Sequences without an unambiguous match to a single V gene segment were excluded from the earlier analysis of about 600 of the donors. An earlier analysis of 550 to 650 of the donors classified V segments as functional when productive rearrangements were above 56.7% and as segregating when the standard deviation between donors was above 5%. To diagnose cytomegalovirus status from the catalog of TCR beta chain sequences, a statistical classification framework was built. A later analysis assigned V and J genes by comparing TCR nucleotide sequences with IMGT/GENE-DB human TR gene sequences. Using the TCRdist pipeline, a later analysis assigned CDR3 sequences along with most-parsimonious VDJ recombination scenarios. In a later analysis, each TCR beta chain was defined by its CDR3 amino acid sequence together with its V-gene family, and reads lacking a unique V-gene family were excluded. As a way to deal with suspected cross-contamination and a sequencing artifact, a later analysis dropped under 600 nucleotide sequences that were highly shared and had low generation probability. A later analysis calculated a clonal expansion index for each public chain from normalized within-repertoire ranks of inferred template counts. In a later analysis, generation probabilities were computed using a VDJ recombination model fitted to out-of-frame rearrangements, and the results were checked against IGoR. In a later analysis, TCR-TCR, TCR-HLA and TCR-CMV co-occurrence was scored with hypergeometric tests, and a repertoire-size bias correction was applied to TCR pairs. A later analysis estimated false discovery rates by permuting HLA or CMV assignments 20 times. In a later analysis, co-occurring TCRs were grouped with DBSCAN, and TCRdist sequence similarity was added when clustering was performed within HLA-allele-positive subsets. For co-occurrence clustering, repertoires with fewer than 30,000 or more than 120,000 public chains were excluded, along with about five repertoires with anomalous nucleotide sharing. Not all clones reach the TCRdb copy of this immuneACCESS table, which keeps in-frame sequences only. Checked studies attribute under half of the gap to unresolved V genes and leave the rest unexplained. V and J calls and clone size come straight from that table; D and trimming were deduced from the DNA. In this sample the table shows 150,000 to 200,000 clones, 75% of which occur a single time. Of the sample, around 7.7% is held by the ten largest clones.

From V the trimming removes 3 bases and from J it removes 2 bases, while the gene matches leave 5 bases of the junction unaccounted for. The CDR3 contains 15 residues, cysteine and phenylalanine counted. The retained sequence is limited to the CDR3, 45 bases, with the frame set at the first base. Sequences SGDLS (CDR1) and YYNGEE (CDR2) are obtained from the germline V gene. The origin of this receptor is a woman aged 40 to 50 in good health and CMV-seropositive. The V gene is TRBV9 and the J gene is TRBJ2-3; 8 bases in the junction line up with TRBD1. Specimen: PBMCs. The DNA sequence is as follows: TGTGCCAGCAGCGCGCCGGGACAGGTCACAGATACGCAGTATTTT. It specifies CASSAPGQVTDTQYF.